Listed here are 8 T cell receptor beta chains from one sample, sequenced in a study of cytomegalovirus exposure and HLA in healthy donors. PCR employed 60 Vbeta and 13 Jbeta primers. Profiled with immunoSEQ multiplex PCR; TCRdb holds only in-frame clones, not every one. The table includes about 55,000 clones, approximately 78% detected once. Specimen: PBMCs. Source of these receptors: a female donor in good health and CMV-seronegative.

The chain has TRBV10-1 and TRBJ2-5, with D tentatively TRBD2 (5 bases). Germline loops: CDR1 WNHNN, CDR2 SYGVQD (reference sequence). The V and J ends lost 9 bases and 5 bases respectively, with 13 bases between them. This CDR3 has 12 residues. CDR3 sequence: CASFARGETQYF. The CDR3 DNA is TGCGCCAGTTTCGCAAGAGGGGAGACCCAGTACTTC.

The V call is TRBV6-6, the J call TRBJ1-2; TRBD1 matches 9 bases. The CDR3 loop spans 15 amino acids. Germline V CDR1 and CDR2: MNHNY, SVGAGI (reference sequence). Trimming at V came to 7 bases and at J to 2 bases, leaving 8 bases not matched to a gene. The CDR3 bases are TGTGCCAGCATTTTACAGGGGGCGCGCAACTATGGCTACACCTTC. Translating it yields CASILQGARNYGYTF.

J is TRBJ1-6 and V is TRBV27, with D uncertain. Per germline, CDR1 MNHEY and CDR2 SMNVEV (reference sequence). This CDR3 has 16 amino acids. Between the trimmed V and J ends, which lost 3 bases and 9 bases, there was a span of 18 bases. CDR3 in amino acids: CASSFLQSGGSSPLHF. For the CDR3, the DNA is TGTGCCAGCAGTTTCTTACAGAGTGGAGGAAGTTCACCCCTCCACTTT.

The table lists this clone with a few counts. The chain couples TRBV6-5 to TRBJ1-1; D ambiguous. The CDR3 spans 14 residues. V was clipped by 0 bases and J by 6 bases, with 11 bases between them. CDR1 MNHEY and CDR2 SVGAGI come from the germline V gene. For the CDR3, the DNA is TGTGCCAGCAGTTACTCTTCATTCGGGGCTGAAGCTTTCTTT. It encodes CASSYSSFGAEAFF.

The DNA of the CDR3 is TGCAGCGTTGAGGGGGACACTTCAAGCTCCTACGAGCAGTACTTC. It yields the protein CSVEGDTSSSYEQYF. This rearrangement joins TRBV29-1 to TRBJ2-7; a possible D gene is TRBD1 (6 bases). Trimming cost V 3 bases and J 0 bases, with 15 bases left between them. Germline V lookup: CDR1 SQVTM, CDR2 ANQGSEA. This CDR3 region has 15 residues.

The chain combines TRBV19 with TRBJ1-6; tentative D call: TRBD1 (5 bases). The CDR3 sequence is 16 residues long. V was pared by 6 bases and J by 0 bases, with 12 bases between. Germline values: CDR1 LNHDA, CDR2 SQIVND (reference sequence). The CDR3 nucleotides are TGTGCCAGTAGAAAGGGGAATCTCTCCTATAATTCACCCCTCCACTTT. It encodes CASRKGNLSYNSPLHF.

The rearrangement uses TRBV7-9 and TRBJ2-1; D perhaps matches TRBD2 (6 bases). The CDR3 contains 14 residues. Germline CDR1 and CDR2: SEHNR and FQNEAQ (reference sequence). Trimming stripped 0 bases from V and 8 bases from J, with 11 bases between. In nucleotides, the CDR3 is TGTGCCAGCAGCTTAGCGCGGGGAGTGGATGAGCAGTTCTTC. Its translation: CASSLARGVDEQFF.

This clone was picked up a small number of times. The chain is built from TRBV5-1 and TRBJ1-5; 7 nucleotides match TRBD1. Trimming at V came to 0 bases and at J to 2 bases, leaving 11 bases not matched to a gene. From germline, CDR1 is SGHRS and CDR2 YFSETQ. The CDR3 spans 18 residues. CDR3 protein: CASSLGDSRASRNQPQHF. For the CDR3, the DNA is TGCGCCAGCAGCTTGGGGGACAGCCGAGCGAGCCGCAATCAGCCCCAGCATTTT.